The T cell receptor (beta chain) described here comes from a study of T-cell memory formation after mild COVID-19 listed by TCRdb under 2021. Context from the whole study: Most TCR sequence clusters were specific to one of the two donors. In a couple of donors, T-cell clones that expanded and contracted after mild COVID-19 were tracked by sequencing TCRalpha and TCRbeta repertoires over time. The cohort comprised two young, previously healthy adult volunteers, one female and one male. Broad study findings and their caveats: Balanced CD4/CD8 phenotypes were observed for clones contracting from day 15 to 85, whereas a bias towards CD4+ was observed for a second wave of clones expanding from day 15 to 37. Some responding clones were detected in pre-infection memory, suggesting pre-existing cross-reactive memory T cells joined the SARS-CoV-2 response. The second-wave clones that peaked on day 37 were not confirmed to be SARS-CoV-2 specific. The study included only a couple of mild cases, and larger cohorts that include severe cases with pre-infection samples were judged to be necessary. Contracting CD4+ clones appeared mostly in the CM and EM memory subsets, whereas CD8+ clones were enriched in EMRA.

Trimming at the junction amounts to 3 bases on V and 3 bases on J, and the germline ends lie 15 bases apart. CDR1 and CDR2 are read off the germline V gene (reference sequence) as DFQATT and SNEGSKA. Inclusive of the bounding cysteine and phenylalanine, the CDR3 is 15 residues long. The retained sequence is limited to the CDR3, 45 bases, with the frame set at the first base. Ficoll-Paque density gradient centrifugation was used to isolate PBMCs. This clonotype was found many times. Its antigen remains undetermined. No much larger clone exists at a distance of one base, and base qualities are not known. The instrument was an Illumina NovaSeq 6000. Using 5'RACE with constant-segment primers, TCRalpha and TCRbeta cDNA libraries were constructed, with sample barcodes and unique molecular identifiers added in the process. RNA was extracted from every sample with Trizol reagent. The libraries were amplified in two PCR steps, and the second step added a second sample barcode and Illumina TruSeq adapters. Sequencing of the libraries was done on an Illumina NovaSeq, producing 2 x 150 bp paired-end reads. As for how the authors treated the data: The reads were demultiplexed and collapsed into UMI-guided consensus sequences using migec v1.2.7. With mixcr v2.1.11, UMI consensuses were aligned to TRA and TRB V and J templates and assembled into clonotypes. Expanded or contracted clonotypes were those called significant by both edgeR and NoisET, with noise models trained on biological replicates. edgeR calls used a false discovery rate-adjusted p below 0.01 and a log2 fold-change threshold of 1. As an exploratory analysis of dynamics, max-normalized trajectories of the 1000 most abundant clonotypes were examined by PCA with hierarchical clustering. Each responding clone was given a CD4 or CD8 phenotype based on the CD4+ and CD8+ repertoires, which had been sequenced separately. The public reads were reprocessed in TCRdb via fastp at Q25 and MiXCR, keeping in-frame beta chains. One record per CDR3 amino acid sequence lists the most common genes and DNA. The V and J calls and clone size are TCRdb's, not the authors'. For this sample the table gives 200,000 to 250,000 distinct CDR3 sequences, of which around 26% were detected only once. The ten largest make up approximately 10% of the sample.

Sequenced: PBMCs or a T cell subset sorted from them (not recorded which). This sequence originates from an adult woman who had mild COVID-19 (a few samples of this study predate the infection). The sample titles of this study are shuffled in the database, so cell type and time point are left out; the donor was told from shared clones. Recombination linked TRBV20-1 to TRBJ2-1, with a weak D call of TRBD2 (6 bases match). In nucleotides, the sequence is TGCAGTGCTAGCGTTGGGACTTCGAACTACAATGAGCAGTTCTTC. Translation gives CSASVGTSNYNEQFF.